These 2 T cell receptor beta chains came from one sample sequenced in a study of blood T cell repertoires in COVID-19. Some clones are missing from TCRdb's copy, which holds only in-frame ones; the method was immunoSEQ multiplex PCR. The data hold more than 80,000 clones, with approximately 80% observed a single time. Sequencing used peripheral blood. The receptors stem from a human donor in a cohort sampled during active COVID-19.

The chain couples TRBV10-3 to TRBJ2-6, with D tentatively TRBD2 (6 bases). The CDR3 runs 15 residues. CDR1 ENHRY and CDR2 SYGVKD come from the germline V gene. Trimming pared 4 bases from V and 4 bases from J, leaving 11 bases between. The CDR3 DNA follows: TGTGCCATCAGTGTTGGGGGGACGGGGGCCAACGTCCTGACTTTC. It codes for CAISVGGTGANVLTF.

In its sample, this clone was seen a few times. The chain is built from TRBV10-1 and TRBJ2-3; perhaps TRBD2 as D (5 bases). V gave up 4 bases and J gave up 4 bases, with 12 bases separating them. There are 14 residues in the CDR3. Germline CDR1 reads WNHNN; CDR2 reads SYGVQD (reference sequence). The CDR3 sequence is CASSATPRADTQYF. In nucleotides, the CDR3 is TGCGCCAGCAGTGCAACTCCGCGGGCAGATACGCAGTATTTT.